A single sample gave rise to the 18 T cell receptor beta chains below, sequenced in a study of CD8 T cells in Susac syndrome. The RNA input was about 0.5 to 1 ug, and it was reverse transcribed with random hexamers. TCRdb ran MiXCR on the immunoSEQ multiplex PCR reads and lists one entry per CDR3 protein. This table has 210,000 or so distinct CDR3 sequences, 80% to 95% appearing once. Sequenced sample: CD8+ T cells from PBMCs. All receptors come from a human donor with multiple sclerosis.

The chain couples TRBV14 to TRBJ2-2, with 9 positions matching TRBD2. Germline CDR1 SGHDN, CDR2 FVKESK. This CDR3 comprises 17 residues. V shed 3 bases and J 1 base; nucleotides not matched to a gene: 6. The CDR3 region is CASSHQRGVENTGELFF. The CDR3, as DNA: TGTGCCAGCAGCCACCAGCGGGGGGTCGAGAACACCGGGGAGCTGTTTTTT.

This sequence joins TRBV7-3 and TRBJ2-3, with D perhaps given as TRBD1 or TRBD2 (6 bases each). V was trimmed by 2 bases and J by 2 bases, leaving 11 bases between them. Germline-derived CDR1 and CDR2 are SGHTA and FQGTGA. This CDR3 region has 15 residues. The CDR3 protein is CASSLGGHSTDTQYF. The CDR3 DNA follows: TGTGCCAGCAGCTTAGGGGGGCACTCCACAGATACGCAGTATTTT.

The chain combines TRBV20-1 with TRBJ2-3, with a possible D match to TRBD2 (5 bases). CDR1 DFQATT and CDR2 SNEGSKA come from the germline V gene (reference sequence). The V end was cut by 5 bases, the J end by 5 bases, with 17 bases between. The CDR3 consists of 14 residues. The CDR3 region is CSAPSRVRGDTQYF. CDR3 DNA: TGCAGTGCTCCCTCCCGGGTCCGGGGAGATACGCAGTATTTT.

The chain has TRBV7-2 and TRBJ2-1, with TRBD1 as a possible D gene (5 bases). Trimming stripped 1 base from V and 5 bases from J, with 21 bases between. Germline V CDR1 and CDR2: SGHTA, FQGNSA. The CDR3 consists of 18 residues. The CDR3 sequence is CASSLGLFLETGNNEQFF. The CDR3 DNA is TGTGCCAGCAGCTTAGGCCTGTTCCTGGAAACAGGTAACAATGAGCAGTTCTTC.

The chain links TRBV2 to TRBJ2-7, with 12 bases identical to TRBD2. V gave up 7 bases and J gave up 4 bases; unmatched junction bases: 2. Germline V CDR1 and CDR2: SNHLY, FYNNEI. This CDR3 is built from 13 residues. In DNA, the CDR3 is TGTGCCAGCACGACTAGCGGGAGATACGAGCAGTACTTC. Translated: CASTTSGRYEQYF.

This sequence joins TRBV9 and TRBJ2-3, with 11 bases identical to TRBD1. The CDR3 totals 17 residues. Germline assignment: CDR1 SGDLS and CDR2 YYNGEE. The J segment lost 5 bases and the V segment lost 4 bases, leaving 12 bases of the junction unmatched. The CDR3 bases are TGTGCCAGCAGCCTTAATATGGGACAGGGGGAGGTAGATACGCAGTATTTT. Translated: CASSLNMGQGEVDTQYF.

To note about this clonotype: Compared with germline, one end of the junction differs, possibly owing to a read error. The chain is built from TRBV2 and TRBJ2-7; 8 bases are shared with TRBD1. The CDR3 covers 15 residues. Germline V gene data show CDR1 as SNHLY and CDR2 as FYNNEI. The CDR3 reads CASREEGQEPYEQYF. The CDR3 DNA is TGTGCCAGCAGGGAAGAGGGACAGGAGCCCTACGAGCAGTACTTC.

The chain links TRBV7-8 to TRBJ2-7; 9 bases are shared with TRBD1. Germline V gene data show CDR1 as SGHVS and CDR2 as FQNEAQ. The length of the CDR3 is 18 residues. The trim removed 5 bases at V and 4 bases at J, leaving 18 bases unmatched. This CDR3 reads CASSGAGIPGTGSYEQYF. In DNA, the CDR3 is TGTGCCAGCAGCGGGGCAGGTATCCCCGGGACAGGGTCGTACGAGCAGTACTTC.

Many counts were recorded for this clonotype. The chain links TRBV6-1 to TRBJ2-4; D is ambiguous. CDR1 is MNHNS, CDR2 SASEGT, per germline. The CDR3 runs to 13 residues. The ends were cut back, 9 bases at V and 0 bases at J, with 9 bases in the middle. This chain's CDR3 is CASFSLAKNIQYF. CDR3 sequence (DNA): TGTGCCAGTTTTAGCCTAGCCAAAAACATTCAGTACTTC.

This chain uses TRBV27 with TRBJ2-7, with 12 bases identical to TRBD2. The J segment lost 0 bases and the V segment lost 6 bases, leaving 3 bases of the junction unmatched. The CDR3 is 15 amino acids. Germline assignment: CDR1 MNHEY and CDR2 SMNVEV (reference sequence). CDR3 protein: CASSKTSGSSYEQYF. For the CDR3, the DNA is TGTGCCAGCAGCAAGACTAGCGGGAGCTCCTACGAGCAGTACTTC.

J is TRBJ1-2 and V is TRBV14; D call uncertain. V lost 3 bases to trimming and J lost 7 bases, with 12 bases between them. Germline CDR1 is SGHDN and CDR2 is FVKESK. The CDR3 has 13 residues. This CDR3 is CASSQHTASGYTF. Written as DNA, the CDR3 is TGTGCCAGCAGCCAGCACACGGCGAGTGGCTACACCTTC.

The chain uses TRBV3-1 and TRBJ2-7; 7 nucleotides line up with TRBD1. This CDR3 contains 17 residues. With 3 bases clipped from V and 0 bases from J, the junction kept 11 bases outside the gene matches. CDR1 LGHDT and CDR2 YNNKEL come from the germline V gene (reference sequence). The CDR3 nucleotides are TGTGCCAGCAGCCACTTAGGCAGGGGGAGCCGCTCCTACGAGCAGTACTTC. Translating gives CASSHLGRGSRSYEQYF.

The V call is TRBV15, the J call TRBJ1-1, with D uncertain. Trimming shortened V by 5 bases and J by 0 bases, and 7 bases separated the two germline ends. Looked up from germline, CDR1 is LNHNV and CDR2 is YYDKDF (reference sequence). This CDR3 comprises 13 residues. CDR3 amino acids: CATSGDLNTEAFF. CDR3 in DNA: TGTGCCACCAGCGGTGACTTGAACACTGAAGCTTTCTTT.

This chain uses TRBV30 with TRBJ2-1, with D perhaps matching TRBD1 or TRBD2 (5 bases each). Trimming removed 0 bases from V and 3 bases from J, with 18 bases in between. CDR3 size: 17 residues. Germline values: CDR1 GTSNPN, CDR2 SVGIG (reference sequence). Here the CDR3 reads CAWSVGTLSAFYNEQFF. The CDR3 DNA reads TGTGCCTGGAGTGTAGGGACCCTTTCTGCATTCTACAATGAGCAGTTCTTC.

The rearrangement joins TRBV2 to TRBJ1-2, with D tentatively TRBD1 (5 bases). CDR1 is SNHLY, CDR2 FYNNEI, per germline. V dropped 2 bases and J dropped 4 bases, with 17 bases sitting between them. CDR3 length: 16 amino acids. The CDR3 nucleotides are TGTGCCAGCAGTGAAAGAGTCCGCGGGGGACTCTATGGCTACACCTTC. Protein sequence: CASSERVRGGLYGYTF. The entire variable domain, with the rest obtained from reference TRBV2 and TRBJ1-2, is as follows: EPEVTQTPSHQVTQMGQEVILRCVPISNHLYFYWYRQILGQKVEFLVSFYNNEISEKSEIFDDQFSVERPDGSNFTLKIRSTKLEDSAMYFCASSERVRGGLYGYTFGSGTRLTVV.

This rearrangement joins TRBV7-9 to TRBJ1-2; D unclear. Germline CDR1 and CDR2: SEHNR and FQNEAQ (reference sequence). V was clipped by 2 bases and J by 3 bases, with 13 bases between them. The CDR3 is 15 amino acids. CDR3 protein: CASSLKTTLDYGYTF. DNA for the CDR3: TGTGCCAGCAGCTTAAAGACAACCTTAGACTATGGCTACACCTTC.

This chain connects TRBV5-1 to TRBJ1-5, with a possible D match to TRBD1 (5 bases). There are 16 residues in the CDR3. V was shortened by 4 bases and J by 3 bases, with 17 bases between the two germline ends. Germline loops: CDR1 SGHRS, CDR2 YFSETQ. CDR3: CASSPAGGGNNQPQHF. In DNA form, the CDR3 reads TGCGCCAGCAGCCCGGCCGGGGGAGGGAACAATCAGCCCCAGCATTTT.

The chain joins TRBV12-3 or TRBV12-4 to TRBJ2-7; 10 bases align to TRBD1. CDR3 size: 14 residues. The V segment lost 5 bases and the J segment 4 bases; nucleotides outside the gene matches: 5. CDR3 coding DNA: TGTGCCAGCAGTCGGGACAGGGGTAGGTACGAGCAGTACTTC. It yields the protein CASSRDRGRYEQYF.